Shown below are 7 T cell receptor beta chains from a single sample sequenced in a study of blood T cell repertoires in COVID-19. This table comes from immunoSEQ multiplex PCR, and its TCRdb copy is limited to in-frame clones, with some not included. The sample lists over 120,000 clones, about 80% seen once, with about 3.5% in the top ten. The sequenced sample was peripheral blood. Receptors were obtained from a man between 65 and 79 years old who had recovered from COVID-19.

This chain joins TRBV30 and TRBJ1-4; TRBD1 matches at 9 bases. With 4 bases clipped from V and 8 bases from J, the junction kept 5 bases outside the gene matches. There are 13 residues in the CDR3. The V gene's germline CDR1 is GTSNPN and CDR2 SVGIG (reference sequence). The CDR3 sequence is CAWKTGGEEKLFF. CDR3 nucleotide sequence: TGTGCCTGGAAGACAGGGGGTGAGGAAAAACTGTTTTTT. The full variable domain, in which reference TRBV30 and TRBJ1-4 provide the parts outside the CDR3, is SQTIHQWPATLVQPVGSPLSLECTVEGTSNPNLYWYRQAAGRGLQLLFYSVGIGQISSEVPQNLSASRPQDRQFILSSKKLLLSDSGFYLCAWKTGGEEKLFFGSGTQLSVL.

In its sample, this clone was seen once. This sequence joins TRBV5-6 and TRBJ2-5, with 9 bases identical to TRBD2. The ends lost 5 bases at V and 2 bases at J; junction bases unmatched: 16. This CDR3 contains 18 residues. Looked up from germline, CDR1 is SGHDT and CDR2 is YYEEEE. CDR3 region: CASRRLAGRLAEQETQYF. CDR3 DNA: TGTGCCAGCAGGCGCCTAGCAGGGAGACTAGCGGAACAAGAGACCCAGTACTTC.

The rearrangement joins TRBV27 to TRBJ2-7; D possibly corresponds to TRBD2 (6 bases). V lost 5 bases to trimming and J lost 4 bases, with 18 bases between them. Germline assignment: CDR1 MNHEY and CDR2 SMNVEV (reference sequence). The CDR3 covers 15 residues. Written as DNA, the CDR3 is TGTGCCAGCAGTCTGGCTGAAGGAGGGCCTTACGAGCAGTACTTC. It codes for CASSLAEGGPYEQYF.

This chain uses TRBV5-1 with TRBJ2-7, with D possibly TRBD2 on 6 matching bases. V lost 4 bases and J 3 bases, leaving 17 bases between the germline ends. The CDR3 is 15 amino acids. Germline V gene sequence: CDR1 SGHRS, CDR2 YFSETQ. The CDR3 DNA reads TGCGCCAGCAGCATATCGGGAGATAGCTTCTACGAGCAGTACTTC. Amino acids: CASSISGDSFYEQYF.

This rearrangement joins TRBV6-4 to TRBJ2-1; maybe TRBD2 (5 bases). Germline CDR1 reads MRHNA; CDR2 reads SNTAGT. The CDR3 covers 13 residues. Trimming removed 4 bases from V and 6 bases from J, with 10 bases in between. This CDR3 reads CASSVSSSNEQFF. The CDR3 DNA reads TGTGCCAGCAGTGTTTCTAGCTCCAATGAGCAGTTCTTC.

This chain uses TRBV12-5 with TRBJ2-1, with 9 bases matching TRBD2. The CDR3 has 16 amino acids. From germline, CDR1 is LGHNT and CDR2 FRNRAP. With 7 bases clipped from V and 8 bases from J, the junction kept 15 bases outside the gene matches. The DNA of the CDR3 is TGTGCTAGTGAGGAGCTAGCGGGATGGCATGGCGATGAGCAGTTCTTC. This gives the protein CASEELAGWHGDEQFF.

The rearrangement uses TRBV5-4 and TRBJ2-7; 9 bases fit TRBD2. The CDR3 sequence is 15 residues long. Germline V gene data show CDR1 as SGHNT and CDR2 as YYREEE (reference sequence). V lost 0 bases to trimming and J lost 4 bases; unmatched junction nucleotides: 5. The CDR3 is CASSLVTSGGYEQYF. CDR3 DNA sequence: TGTGCCAGCAGCTTGGTGACTAGCGGAGGGTACGAGCAGTACTTC. Complete variable domain (other parts from reference TRBV5-4 and TRBJ2-7): ETGVTQSPTHLIKTRGQQVTLRCSSQSGHNTVSWYQQALGQGPQFIFQYYREEENGRGNFPPRFSGLQFPNYSSELNVNALELDDSALYLCASSLVTSGGYEQYFGPGTRLTVT.